Below, 16 T cell receptor beta chains from the same sample are listed, as sequenced in a study of cytomegalovirus exposure and HLA in healthy donors. The PCR employed 60 Vbeta primers together with 13 Jbeta primers. Here immunoSEQ multiplex PCR was the method, and the copy in TCRdb shows in-frame clones only, minus some. The table records approximately 160,000 clones, over 70% of them present only once. Sequenced input: PBMCs. All receptors come from a man aged 45-65 years in good health and CMV-seropositive.

This chain joins TRBV2 and TRBJ1-2; 8 bases match TRBD1. Germline trimming cut 9 bases from V and 8 bases from J; bases unmatched to any gene: 11. Germline V gene lookup returns CDR1 SNHLY and CDR2 FYNNEI. The CDR3 contains 13 residues. The CDR3 DNA sequence: TGTGCCAGTCAATCCCAGGGGGCAGGAGGCTACACCTTC. This translates into CASQSQGAGGYTF.

The gene calls are TRBV29-1 and TRBJ2-3; D ambiguous. Looked up from germline, CDR1 is SQVTM and CDR2 is ANQGSEA. CDR3 length equals 12 residues. The germline V and J ends were trimmed by 5 bases and 2 bases, with 8 bases remaining between them. The CDR3 here is CSVLPITDTQYF. Here the CDR3 DNA reads TGCAGCGTTCTACCCATCACAGATACGCAGTATTTT.

The chain links TRBV18 to TRBJ2-3; 16 positions match TRBD2. Germline V gene data show CDR1 as KGHSH and CDR2 as LQKENI. The CDR3 is 18 amino acids. V shed 0 bases, J shed 2 bases, and the junction held 2 bases outside the gene matches. CDR3 protein: CASSPPGLAGGTTDTQYF. For the CDR3, the DNA is TGTGCCAGCTCACCACCGGGACTAGCGGGGGGGACCACAGATACGCAGTATTTT.

The gene calls are TRBV5-6 and TRBJ2-5, with 8 bases matching TRBD2. The CDR3 consists of 15 residues. Germline V lookup: CDR1 SGHDT, CDR2 YYEEEE. J lost 5 bases, V lost 4 bases, and 10 bases had no gene match. CDR3 sequence (DNA): TGTGCCAGCAGCAACCTAGCGGGTTCGAAGGAGACCCAGTACTTC. It codes for CASSNLAGSKETQYF.

This chain connects TRBV7-6 to TRBJ1-1; 9 positions match TRBD1. This CDR3 is 19 amino acids long. Germline V CDR1 and CDR2: SGHVS, FNYEAQ. J was trimmed by 0 bases and V by 6 bases; bases with no gene match: 17. The CDR3 here is CASSIRLRDRAAMNTEAFF. DNA of the CDR3: TGTGCCAGCAGTATACGACTCCGGGACAGGGCCGCTATGAACACTGAAGCTTTCTTT.

The sample holds one count of this clone. The chain couples TRBV4-2 to TRBJ2-7; a possible D gene is TRBD2 (7 bases). Germline assignment: CDR1 LGHNA and CDR2 YNFKEQ. There are 14 residues in the CDR3. V was clipped by 5 bases and J by 2 bases, with 13 bases between them. The chain's CDR3 is CASSYGGGAYEQYF. The CDR3 DNA is TGTGCCAGCAGCTACGGAGGGGGGGCCTACGAGCAGTACTTC.

V gene TRBV18 combines with J gene TRBJ2-5; TRBD2 is a possible D gene (5 bases). Germline V gene data show CDR1 as KGHSH and CDR2 as LQKENI. This CDR3 is built from 14 residues. Trimming took off 1 base at V and 7 bases at J, with 13 bases between the two ends. The CDR3 DNA sequence: TGTGCCAGCTCACCACAGTACACTGGAGGGACCCAGTACTTC. Amino acid sequence: CASSPQYTGGTQYF.

The chain recombines TRBV7-3 with TRBJ2-2; 12 nucleotides agree with TRBD2. CDR3 length equals 17 residues. V trimming: 5 bases; J trimming: 5 bases; junction bases outside the gene matches: 9. CDR1 is SGHTA, CDR2 FQGTGA, per germline. This chain's CDR3 is CASSARLAGVSTGELFF. CDR3 nucleotide sequence: TGTGCCAGCAGCGCCAGACTAGCGGGAGTTTCTACCGGGGAGCTGTTTTTT.

This rearrangement joins TRBV7-8 to TRBJ2-2; D is ambiguous. The CDR3 sequence is 18 residues long. Trimming stripped 5 bases from V and 0 bases from J, with 19 bases between. Germline CDR1 is SGHVS and CDR2 is FQNEAQ. The CDR3 protein is CASSLYQAPIPNTGELFF. The CDR3 DNA reads as TGTGCCAGCAGCCTATATCAGGCCCCGATACCGAACACCGGGGAGCTGTTTTTT. Together with reference TRBV7-8 and TRBJ2-2, the CDR3 gives the full variable domain: GAGVSQSPRYKVAKRGQDVALRCDPISGHVSLFWYQQALGQGPEFLTYFQNEAQLDKSGLPSDRFFAERPEGSVSTLKIQRTQQEDSAVYLCASSLYQAPIPNTGELFFGEGSRLTVL.

The rearrangement links TRBV7-2 to TRBJ2-3, with 7 bases matching TRBD2. CDR3 length equals 17 residues. The junction had 14 bases not matched to a gene; V was cut back by 3 bases and J by 5 bases. Germline V gene lookup returns CDR1 SGHTA and CDR2 FQGNSA. The CDR3 DNA reads as TGTGCCAGCAGCTTTTGGGCTTCCGGGACTACGGGAGATACGCAGTATTTT. Protein sequence: CASSFWASGTTGDTQYF.

V usage is TRBV7-8 and J usage is TRBJ2-1; 11 nucleotides line up with TRBD2. V lost 6 bases, J lost 6 bases, and 7 bases stayed unmatched. This CDR3 is 15 amino acids long. Looked up from germline, CDR1 is SGHVS and CDR2 is FQNEAQ. The CDR3 DNA reads TGTGCCAGCAGGATAGCGGGAGGGATAACCAATGAGCAGTTCTTC. Its protein product is CASRIAGGITNEQFF.

V and J are TRBV7-3 and TRBJ1-2, with TRBD1 identical over 7 bases. The CDR3 is 14 amino acids. Germline CDR1 and CDR2: SGHTA and FQGTGA. The V gene end was trimmed by 5 bases and the J gene end by 6 bases; junction bases not matched to a gene: 9. CDR3 loop: CASSIGGLRNGYTF. The CDR3 region has the DNA TGTGCCAGCAGCATAGGGGGCTTGCGAAATGGCTACACCTTC.

This clone was seen a handful of times. The chain links TRBV18 to TRBJ2-7; the D is unclear. CDR1 is KGHSH, CDR2 LQKENI, per germline. V lost 2 bases, J lost 0 bases, and 11 bases lay in between. The CDR3 sequence is 15 residues long. CDR3 coding DNA: TGTGCCAGCTCACCATTTAGCCAGAGCTCCTACGAGCAGTACTTC. This codes for CASSPFSQSSYEQYF.

The chain has TRBV7-6 and TRBJ2-7; D may be TRBD2 (5 bases). CDR3 length: 14 amino acids. V was clipped by 7 bases and J by 5 bases, with 18 bases between them. The germline CDR1 and CDR2 sequences are SGHVS and FNYEAQ. This chain's CDR3 is CASTQDPGVDEQYF. In DNA, the CDR3 is TGTGCCAGCACCCAAGATCCCGGGGTCGACGAGCAGTACTTC.

The chain couples TRBV6-4 to TRBJ1-1, with 7 positions matching TRBD1. CDR1 is MRHNA, CDR2 SNTAGT, per germline. CDR3 length equals 13 residues. Germline trimming cut 5 bases from V and 2 bases from J; bases unmatched to any gene: 2. For the CDR3, the DNA is TGTGCCAGCAGTAGGGACAGTAACACTGAAGCTTTCTTT. Translated: CASSRDSNTEAFF.

The V and J genes are TRBV5-1 and TRBJ2-3; 8 bases line up with TRBD2. Germline V gene sequence: CDR1 SGHRS, CDR2 YFSETQ. The CDR3 runs 14 residues. V was clipped by 6 bases and J by 2 bases; unmatched bases: 5. Here the CDR3 reads CASKERGPTDTQYF. The CDR3 DNA reads TGCGCCAGCAAGGAGCGGGGGCCCACAGATACGCAGTATTTT. The variable domain in full, with the rest retrieved from reference TRBV5-1 and TRBJ2-3, is KAGVTQTPRYLIKTRGQQVTLSCSPISGHRSVSWYQQTPGQGLQFLFEYFSETQRNKGNFPGRFSGRQFSNSRSEMNVSTLELGDSALYLCASKERGPTDTQYFGPGTRLTVL.